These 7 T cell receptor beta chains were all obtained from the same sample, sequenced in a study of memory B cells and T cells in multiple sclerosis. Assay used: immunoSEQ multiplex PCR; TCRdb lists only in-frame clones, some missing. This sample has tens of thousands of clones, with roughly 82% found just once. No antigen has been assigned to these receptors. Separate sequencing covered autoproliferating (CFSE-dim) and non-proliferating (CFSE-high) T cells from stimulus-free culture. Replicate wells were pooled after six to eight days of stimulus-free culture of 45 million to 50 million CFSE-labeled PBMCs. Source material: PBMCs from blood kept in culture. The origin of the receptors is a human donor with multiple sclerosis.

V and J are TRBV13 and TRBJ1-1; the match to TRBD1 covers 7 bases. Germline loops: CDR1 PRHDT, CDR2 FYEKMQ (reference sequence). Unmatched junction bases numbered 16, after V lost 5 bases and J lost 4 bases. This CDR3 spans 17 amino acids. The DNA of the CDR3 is TGTGCCAGCAGCATTCCCTCAGGGGGGCTCGGAGGCACTGAAGCTTTCTTT. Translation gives CASSIPSGGLGGTEAFF.

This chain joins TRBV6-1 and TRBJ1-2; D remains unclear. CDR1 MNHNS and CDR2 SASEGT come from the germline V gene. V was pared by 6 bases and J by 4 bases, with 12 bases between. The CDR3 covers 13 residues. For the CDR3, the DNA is TGTGCCAGCAGGGGAAGCACACTCTATGGCTACACCTTC. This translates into CASRGSTLYGYTF.

The DNA of the CDR3 is TGTGCCAGCAGCTTAACGTTACCAAGCGGGAGTCTCCCGGGGGAGCTGTTTTTT. As protein: CASSLTLPSGSLPGELFF. The chain uses TRBV7-3 and TRBJ2-2, with 8 bases matching TRBD2. CDR1 and CDR2 (germline): SGHTA, FQGTGA. This CDR3 comprises 18 residues. V was pared by 0 bases and J by 8 bases, with 14 bases of the junction left unmatched.

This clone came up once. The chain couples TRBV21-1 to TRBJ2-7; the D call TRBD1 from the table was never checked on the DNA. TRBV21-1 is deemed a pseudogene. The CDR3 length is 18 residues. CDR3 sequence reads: CASSKARTGSPTSGEQYF. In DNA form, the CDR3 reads TGTGCCAGCAGCAAAGCCCGGACAGGATCACCTACCAGTGGGGAGCAGTACTTC.

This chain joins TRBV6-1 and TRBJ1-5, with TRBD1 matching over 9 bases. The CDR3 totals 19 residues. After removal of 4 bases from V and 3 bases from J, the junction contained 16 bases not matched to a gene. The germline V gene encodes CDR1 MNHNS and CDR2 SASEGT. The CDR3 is CASSVPNRGLVFPNQPQHF. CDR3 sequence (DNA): TGTGCCAGCAGTGTCCCCAACAGGGGGCTGGTTTTTCCCAATCAGCCCCAGCATTTT.

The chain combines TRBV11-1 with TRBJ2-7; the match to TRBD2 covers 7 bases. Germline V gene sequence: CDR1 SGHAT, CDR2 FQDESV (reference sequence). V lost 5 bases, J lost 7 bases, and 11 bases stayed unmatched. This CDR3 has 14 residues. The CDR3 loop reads CASSAGPPGGEQYF. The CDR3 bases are TGTGCCAGCAGCGCCGGGCCGCCCGGGGGGGAGCAGTACTTC.

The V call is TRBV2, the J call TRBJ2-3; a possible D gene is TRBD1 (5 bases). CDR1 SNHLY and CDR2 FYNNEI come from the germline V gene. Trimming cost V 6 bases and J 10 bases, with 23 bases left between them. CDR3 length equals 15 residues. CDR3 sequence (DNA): TGTGCCAGCAGACCCCGAGACAGCCTCTTCTGGTCGCAGTATTTT. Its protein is CASRPRDSLFWSQYF.